This T cell receptor beta chain was retrieved from a study of T cell responses to AZD1222 COVID-19 vaccine. The CDR3 has 13 amino acids. J lost 9 bases, V lost 8 bases, and 8 bases had no gene match. Germline V gives CDR1 GTSNPN, CDR2 SVGIG (reference sequence). Overall study results and limits: A mostly white British donor set with more females was recruited, and clonal diversity was possibly underestimated.

Assay used: immunoSEQ multiplex PCR; TCRdb lists only in-frame clones, some missing. In the table there are some 89,000 clones, approximately 89% of which are singletons. This clone was seen just once. Its antigen is undetermined. This receptor was taken from an adult in good health. The chain recombines TRBV30 with TRBJ1-6; 9 bases match TRBD1. Sequencing was performed on peripheral blood, taken on day 0 of AZD1222 vaccination. The CDR3 sequence is CAGLGQGGSPLHF. DNA for the CDR3: TGTGCCGGCCTGGGACAGGGTGGTTCACCCCTCCACTTT.